This T cell receptor beta chain comes out of a study of blood T cell repertoires in COVID-19. The V gene's germline CDR1 is KGHDR and CDR2 SFDVKD. Unmatched junction bases numbered 4, after V lost 4 bases and J lost 5 bases. The CDR3 contains 14 residues. In the original analysis: Amplification from reference gene primers served as the basis for estimated nucleated cell counts. Generated by immunoSEQ multiplex PCR, the TCRdb table keeps only in-frame clones and is missing some. V, J and clone size are those of that table, while D and trimming were read from the DNA. Of about 350,000 clones listed, roughly 87% were seen once; the top ten hold more than 0.8%. Recruits, aged roughly 18 to 89 years, lived in 24 US areas. Categorization into cohorts depended on clinical history that participants reported.

The sample consisted of PBMCs or T cells enriched from blood (not recorded which). The TCR comes from a woman in her thirties who had recovered from COVID-19. The chain joins TRBV24-1 to TRBJ1-2, with TRBD1 matching 9 bases. The CDR3 coding sequence is TGTGCCACCAGTGACGAAGGACAGGGGTATGGCTACACCTTC. It yields the protein CATSDEGQGYGYTF.